This T cell receptor (beta chain) emerged from a study of T cell responses to AZD1222 COVID-19 vaccine. Timing groups of about 4 and about 12 weeks for second doses were pooled. Assay used: immunoSEQ multiplex PCR; TCRdb lists only in-frame clones, some missing. The sample lists about 180,000 clones; 94% were seen once. The germline V and J ends were trimmed by 5 bases and 3 bases, with 14 bases remaining between them. Germline V gene sequence: CDR1 SNHLY, CDR2 FYNNEI. The CDR3 is 14 amino acids. The source was peripheral blood, collected 28 days after the second AZD1222 dose. The receptor comes from an adult who received the AZD1222 COVID-19 vaccine. The chain links TRBV2 to TRBJ2-7; a weak D match, TRBD1 (6 bases). The CDR3 DNA reads TGTGCCAGCAGTCCAGTCGAGGGGGTCTACGAGCAGTACTTC. Its translation is CASSPVEGVYEQYF.